Listed here are 6 T cell receptor beta chains from one sample, sequenced in a study of blood T cell repertoires in COVID-19. Clones were sequenced by immunoSEQ multiplex PCR, and TCRdb holds only the in-frame ones, with some missing. The table shows around 94,000 clones, with about four fifths occurring only once. Sequenced material: peripheral blood. These receptors were taken from a human donor in a cohort sampled during active COVID-19.

The gene calls are TRBV30 and TRBJ1-2; the D is unclear. The V end lost 2 bases, the J end lost 0 bases, and 16 bases lay between the germline ends. The CDR3 extends over 16 amino acids. Looked up from germline, CDR1 is GTSNPN and CDR2 is SVGIG (reference sequence). This CDR3 reads CAWSTLQWSANYGYTF. The CDR3 DNA sequence: TGTGCCTGGAGTACCCTCCAATGGAGCGCTAACTATGGCTACACCTTC.

This clone came up once. The J gene is TRBJ2-1, the V gene TRBV12-3 or TRBV12-4, with a possible D match to TRBD1 (5 bases). The CDR3 covers 11 residues. The V end was cut by 3 bases, the J end by 12 bases, with 9 bases between. The CDR3 DNA sequence: TGTGCCAGCAGTTTCGCTAGGGGGCAGTTCTTC. It specifies CASSFARGQFF.

The chain links TRBV6-9 to TRBJ2-7; tentatively, D is TRBD1 (6 bases). Germline CDR1 MNHGY, CDR2 SVAAGI. This CDR3 is 13 amino acids long. CDR3 sequence (DNA): TGTGCACCCGGGAAGGGGGAAGCGTACGAGCAGTACTTC. Amino acid sequence: CAPGKGEAYEQYF.

V is TRBV10-3 and J is TRBJ2-5; 12 positions agree with TRBD1. Unmatched junction bases numbered 10, after V lost 3 bases and J lost 5 bases. Germline V CDR1 and CDR2: ENHRY, SYGVKD. This CDR3 comprises 17 residues. The CDR3 loop reads CAISDLKGQGAQETQYF. The CDR3 DNA reads TGTGCCATCAGTGACCTAAAGGGACAGGGGGCTCAGGAGACCCAGTACTTC.

The chain combines TRBV28 with TRBJ2-7; 9 bases map to TRBD1. The trim removed 5 bases at V and 6 bases at J, leaving 11 bases unmatched. The germline CDR1 and CDR2 sequences are MDHEN and SYDVKM. There are 15 residues in the CDR3. The CDR3 bases are TGTGCCAGCAGTCGTCCCGGGACAGGGAGTGGCGAGCAGTACTTC. It yields the protein CASSRPGTGSGEQYF. The full variable domain, with the rest looked up from reference TRBV28 and TRBJ2-7, is DVKVTQSSRYLVKRTGEKVFLECVQDMDHENMFWYRQDPGLGLRLIYFSYDVKMKEKGDIPEGYSVSREKKERFSLILESASTNQTSMYLCASSRPGTGSGEQYFGPGTRLTVT.

The chain recombines TRBV30 with TRBJ1-2; D unresolved. CDR1 is GTSNPN and CDR2 is SVGIG in the germline V gene (reference sequence). Trimming removed 3 bases from V and 1 base from J, with 9 bases in between. This CDR3 is built from 13 residues. CDR3 loop: CAWSRAVNYGYTF. The CDR3 DNA follows: TGTGCCTGGAGCAGAGCGGTTAACTATGGCTACACCTTC.